Listed below are T cell receptor beta chains from one sample, sequenced in a study of blood T cell repertoires in COVID-19. Measured with immunoSEQ multiplex PCR; TCRdb has only the in-frame clones, and not every one. The sample lists about 120,000 clones, 65% to 80% occurring once. The specimen was peripheral blood. These receptors were taken from a man in his 70s with acute or convalescent COVID-19. Each CDR3 is given without its conserved first and last residue. D genes are given only for firm matches.

V gene	J gene	D gene	CDR3 length	CDR3 protein
TRBV7-9	TRBJ2-7	TRBD1	14	ASSSLTTGVVYEQY
TRBV7-3	TRBJ2-7	TRBD2	11	ASSFRASGEQY
TRBV7-2	TRBJ2-3	TRBD2	14	ASSRGLAAAGDTQY
TRBV3-1/TRBV3-2	TRBJ1-1	NA	11	ASSQGRNTEAF
TRBV28	TRBJ1-4	NA	13	ASSLSSGGEEKLF
TRBV6-5	TRBJ1-1	NA	12	ASSYSTRVTEAF
TRBV11-2	TRBJ1-3	NA	13	ASRRGAGSGNTIY
TRBV6-5	TRBJ2-7	NA	13	ASSYGDTDFYEQY
TRBV7-2	TRBJ1-5	TRBD1	10	ASSLNRGPQH
TRBV19	TRBJ2-3	TRBD1	15	ASSITEQGGWADTQY
TRBV11-2	TRBJ2-5	NA	14	ASSPPWGGVEETQY
TRBV4-3	TRBJ2-5	TRBD2	13	ASSHQAGGQETQY
TRBV11-2	TRBJ2-2	NA	13	ASSLTPWSTGELF
TRBV7-3	TRBJ2-1	NA	13	ASSLNAQPGNEQF
TRBV15	TRBJ2-7	NA	14	ATSRDGPMFPYEQY
TRBV19	TRBJ2-7	NA	12	ASRRNRSPYEQY
TRBV7-2	TRBJ1-1	NA	13	ASSLVVASNTEAF
TRBV5-1	TRBJ2-7	NA	10	ASSLSHNEQY
TRBV19	TRBJ2-2	TRBD1	14	ASSKRGTANTGELF
TRBV6-5	TRBJ2-1	TRBD1	13	ASSSGQGSYNEQF
TRBV7-8	TRBJ2-1	TRBD2	14	ASSLTLAESLNEQF
TRBV5-1	TRBJ2-1	TRBD1	13	ASSLPGGLNNEQF
TRBV3-1/TRBV3-2	TRBJ1-6	NA	14	ASSQAVMGFYSPLH
TRBV5-6	TRBJ2-5	NA	11	ASSLEGIETQY
TRBV24-1	TRBJ2-3	TRBD2	14	ATSVGRTSKADTQY
TRBV7-2	TRBJ1-5	NA	13	ASSLAQGADQPQH
TRBV7-2	TRBJ1-1	TRBD1	12	ASSPGTANTEAF
TRBV19	TRBJ2-2	TRBD2	13	ASSFSGLQTGELF
TRBV2	TRBJ1-2	TRBD1	10	ARGTGNYGYT
TRBV4-1	TRBJ1-6	NA	16	ASSSWGQGPFFNSPLH
TRBV18	TRBJ2-3	NA	10	ASSPSTDTQY
TRBV19	TRBJ1-1	TRBD1	11	ASIGQGHTEAF
TRBV11-1	TRBJ2-7	TRBD2	12	ASSSGLVLNEQY
TRBV7-2	TRBJ2-7	NA	13	ASTYLGSGAYEQY
TRBV28	TRBJ2-1	TRBD2	14	ASSLVGGHNYNEQF
TRBV5-8	TRBJ2-5	NA	14	ASSLAPLSYQETQY
TRBV30	TRBJ2-3	TRBD1	13	AWTPGQGPTDTQY
TRBV25-1	TRBJ1-6	NA	12	ASRDSSYNSPLH
TRBV7-2	TRBJ2-2	NA	14	ASSLVSGVNTGELF
TRBV6-6	TRBJ2-3	NA	13	ASSYVLRGTDTQY
TRBV18	TRBJ1-5	NA	12	ASSPVGLSQPQH
TRBV28	TRBJ2-2	TRBD1	14	ASSSLTGEGTGELF
TRBV30	TRBJ2-7	TRBD1	11	ACPGTGSYEQY
TRBV11-2	TRBJ2-1	NA	13	ASSRGTESYNEQF
TRBV27	TRBJ1-2	NA	11	ASSLRGSPGYT
TRBV27	TRBJ2-5	TRBD1	15	ASSLQGASDLQETQY
TRBV7-2	TRBJ2-7	TRBD2	13	ASSFFSGGTYEQY
TRBV14	TRBJ1-2	NA	11	ASSRTGREGYT
TRBV28	TRBJ2-7	NA	12	ASSFPREWGEQY
TRBV19	TRBJ1-2	NA	11	ASSIDRGYGYT
TRBV29-1	TRBJ1-3	NA	14	SGGNLQGGAGNTIY
TRBV28	TRBJ2-7	TRBD2	13	ASRRTSGGLYEQY
TRBV29-1	TRBJ2-1	TRBD2	12	SVEGPSGRDEQF